Listed here are 28 T cell receptor beta chains from one sample, sequenced in a study of T cells after yellow fever vaccination. TCRdb used MiXCR to reprocess the 5' RACE reads, holding one entry per CDR3 protein. The sample includes about 340,000 distinct CDR3 sequences, almost 4% seen only once; the top ten take 24%. The source material was PBMCs, sampled 5 days after the yellow fever booster vaccination. The receptors were sampled from a man aged 18-30 years who received the YFV17D yellow fever vaccine.

This clonotype was counted a few times. This chain connects TRBV5-1 to TRBJ2-3; TRBD2 matches at 12 bases. Germline CDR1 is SGHRS and CDR2 is YFSETQ. This CDR3 has 16 residues. After removal of 4 bases from V and 2 bases from J, the junction contained 5 bases not matched to a gene. The CDR3 reads CASSTGLAGITDTQYF. The DNA for the CDR3 is TGCGCCAGCAGCACTGGACTAGCGGGGATCACAGATACGCAGTATTTT.

This clonotype occurred a few times. The chain is built from TRBV20-1 and TRBJ1-1; D is perhaps TRBD1 (5 bases). The CDR3 spans 13 residues. Germline assignment: CDR1 DFQATT and CDR2 SNEGSKA (reference sequence). Trimming removed 3 bases from V and 6 bases from J, with 14 bases in between. CDR3 region: CSASPGSMAEAFF. CDR3 nucleotide sequence: TGCAGTGCTAGTCCAGGGTCGATGGCTGAAGCTTTCTTT.

The gene calls are TRBV4-3 and TRBJ1-4; no firm D call. This CDR3 has 15 residues. Germline lookup yields CDR1 LGHNA and CDR2 YSLEER. Trimming left V 0 bases short and J 2 bases short, with 7 bases between. The CDR3 DNA is TGCGCCAGCAGCCAAGATTCTGGGACTAATGAAAAACTGTTTTTT. Translation gives CASSQDSGTNEKLFF.

The rearrangement joins TRBV11-2 to TRBJ2-2; the D is unclear. The CDR3 is made up of 15 amino acids. Deletions cut 5 bases from V and 4 bases from J, with 14 bases between. CDR1 and CDR2 (germline): SGHAT, FQNNGV. In DNA form, the CDR3 reads TGTGCCAGCAGCCAAATGGCAGGCGCCACCGGGGAGCTGTTTTTT. Its translation is CASSQMAGATGELFF.

The genes are TRBV15 and TRBJ1-2; 7 positions match TRBD1. J lost 2 bases, V lost 0 bases, and 6 bases had no gene match. Germline V gene data show CDR1 as LNHNV and CDR2 as YYDKDF (reference sequence). This CDR3 region has 16 residues. CDR3 in amino acids: CATSREGTAKNYGYTF. CDR3 nucleotide sequence: TGTGCCACCAGCAGAGAAGGGACAGCGAAAAACTATGGCTACACCTTC.

The rearrangement uses TRBV10-3 and TRBJ1-2, with 7 bases aligning to TRBD1. Germline lookup yields CDR1 ENHRY and CDR2 SYGVKD. The junction had 8 bases not matched to a gene; V was cut back by 3 bases and J by 4 bases. CDR3 size: 15 residues. CDR3 nucleotide sequence: TGTGCCATCAGTGACTCCGGACAGGACGTCTATGGCTACACCTTC. Translation gives CAISDSGQDVYGYTF.

This clonotype was found a few times. The J gene is TRBJ2-5, the V gene TRBV20-1; 7 bases align to TRBD2. Germline trimming cut 4 bases from V and 4 bases from J; bases unmatched to any gene: 12. Germline V gives CDR1 DFQATT, CDR2 SNEGSKA (reference sequence). This CDR3 has 15 amino acids. DNA of the CDR3: TGCAGTGCTAAAGCCCCCCAGCGGGACGGAGAGACCCAGTACTTC. This codes for CSAKAPQRDGETQYF.

This clonotype was picked up many times. This rearrangement joins TRBV4-1 to TRBJ1-1; D gene ambiguous. The CDR3 runs 13 residues. The germline V gene encodes CDR1 MGHRA and CDR2 YSYEKL. With 4 bases removed from V and 1 base from J, the gap between germline ends came to 7 bases. The CDR3 sequence: CASSPRENTEAFF. The CDR3 bases are TGCGCCAGCAGCCCCCGGGAGAACACTGAAGCTTTCTTT.

The chain is built from TRBV7-2 and TRBJ2-7; 10 nucleotides align to TRBD1. Germline trimming cut 0 bases from V and 3 bases from J; bases unmatched to any gene: 2. CDR1 SGHTA and CDR2 FQGNSA come from the germline V gene. CDR3 length: 15 residues. The CDR3 coding sequence is TGTGCCAGCAGCTTAGCCGGGACAGGGGTCTACGAGCAGTACGTC. It yields the protein CASSLAGTGVYEQYV.

The sample holds a few counts of this clonotype. CDR3: CASSPRMSNQPQHF. The CDR3 DNA sequence: TGTGCCAGCAGTCCAAGAATGAGCAATCAGCCCCAGCATTTT. This chain links TRBV12-3 or TRBV12-4 with TRBJ1-5; no firm D call. V was pared by 5 bases and J by 1 base, with 9 bases between. CDR3 length: 14 amino acids.

This clonotype was seen repeatedly, ten times or more. The rearrangement uses TRBV7-9 and TRBJ2-3; perhaps D is TRBD1 or TRBD2 (6 bases each). The germline V and J ends were trimmed by 5 bases and 2 bases, with 8 bases remaining between them. Germline V gives CDR1 SEHNR, CDR2 FQNEAQ (reference sequence). There are 13 residues in the CDR3. CDR3 residues: CASSGGPTDTQYF. CDR3 DNA: TGTGCCAGCAGCGGGGGGCCCACAGATACGCAGTATTTT.

This clonotype showed up many times. The chain links TRBV20-1 to TRBJ2-7; D gene ambiguous. Germline CDR1 and CDR2: DFQATT and SNEGSKA (reference sequence). With 6 bases removed from V and 5 bases from J, the gap between germline ends came to 8 bases. The CDR3 length is 10 residues. The CDR3 is CSAFGNEQYF. The CDR3 DNA is TGCAGTGCCTTTGGCAACGAGCAGTACTTC.

This clonotype was counted only a few times. The chain uses TRBV12-3 or TRBV12-4 and TRBJ1-3; D unclear. The CDR3 loop spans 19 amino acids. The V and J ends lost 9 bases and 1 base respectively, with 28 bases between them. The CDR3: CASTELLWADGRSGNTIYF. In DNA form, the CDR3 reads TGTGCCAGTACTGAACTCCTTTGGGCGGACGGACGTTCTGGAAACACCATATATTTT.

This clonotype was seen a handful of times. The genes are TRBV5-5 and TRBJ1-5, with D hard to call. This CDR3 is built from 14 residues. Germline assignment: CDR1 SGHKS and CDR2 YYEKEE (reference sequence). Trimming pared 1 base from V and 5 bases from J, leaving 10 bases between. The CDR3 here is CASSLSGYYQPQHF. The CDR3 DNA reads TGTGCCAGCAGCTTGTCGGGGTACTATCAGCCCCAGCATTTT.

A few counts support this clonotype. The chain couples TRBV5-5 to TRBJ2-3; D might be TRBD2 (5 bases). Trimming took 4 bases from V and 6 from J, leaving 27 bases between them. The CDR3 runs to 18 residues. The germline V gene encodes CDR1 SGHKS and CDR2 YYEKEE (reference sequence). CDR3 amino acids: CASSPDYERSPLVDTQYF. CDR3 in DNA: TGTGCCAGCAGCCCTGACTATGAGCGGAGCCCTTTGGTGGATACGCAGTATTTT.

Ten or more counts support this clonotype. The chain recombines TRBV6-6 with TRBJ2-7, with D possibly matching TRBD2 (6 bases). This CDR3 contains 14 residues. Deletions cut 0 bases from V and 4 bases from J, with 10 bases between. CDR1 MNHNY and CDR2 SVGAGI come from the germline V gene (reference sequence). CDR3 sequence: CASSYSAGRYEQYV. The CDR3 bases are TGTGCCAGCAGTTACTCGGCGGGGCGGTACGAGCAGTACGTC.

The gene calls are TRBV12-3 or TRBV12-4 and TRBJ2-5; the D call may be TRBD1 or TRBD2 (6 bases each). The germline V and J ends were trimmed by 3 bases and 7 bases, with 15 bases remaining between them. The CDR3 is 14 amino acids. In DNA form, the CDR3 reads TGTGCCAGCAGTTTGGGGGGTAGGGGGACGACCCAGTACTTC. Translated: CASSLGGRGTTQYF.

This rearrangement joins TRBV3-1 to TRBJ2-7; TRBD2 might be the D (5 bases). V gave up 2 bases and J gave up 1 base, with 6 bases separating them. This CDR3 contains 13 residues. Germline-derived CDR1 and CDR2 are LGHDT and YNNKEL (reference sequence). CDR3 amino acids: CASSQSGSYEQYV. CDR3 nucleotides: TGTGCCAGCAGCCAAAGCGGTTCCTACGAGCAGTACGTC.

This clonotype was detected a few times. The rearrangement links TRBV20-1 to TRBJ1-2; D is perhaps TRBD1 (5 bases). V was cut by 1 base and J by 3 bases, with 15 bases left in between. There are 15 residues in the CDR3. The germline V gene has CDR1 DFQATT and CDR2 SNEGSKA (reference sequence). The CDR3: CSARARSAQDYGYTF. DNA for the CDR3: TGCAGTGCTAGAGCTAGGAGCGCACAGGACTATGGCTACACCTTC.

This clonotype has just a few counts. The chain joins TRBV20-1 to TRBJ2-7; the match to TRBD2 covers 9 bases. This CDR3 comprises 13 residues. Germline V gives CDR1 DFQATT, CDR2 SNEGSKA (reference sequence). Trimming took 7 bases from V and 4 from J; bases not matched to a gene: 8. The CDR3 nucleotides read TGCAGTGTGGGGAGCGGGGGGAATTACGAGCAGTACGTC. It specifies CSVGSGGNYEQYV.

In its sample, this clonotype was seen a few times. J is TRBJ2-3 and V is TRBV7-2; D is unclear. Trimming took 5 bases from V and 1 from J, leaving 13 bases between them. This CDR3 region has 15 residues. Germline CDR1 SGHTA, CDR2 FQGNSA. The CDR3 DNA reads TGTGCCAGCAGCCTGGGGATAGCAGGCACAGATACGCAGTATTTT. Residues: CASSLGIAGTDTQYF.

In this sample, this clonotype turned up many times. The V and J genes are TRBV7-9 and TRBJ1-1; no firm D call. The CDR3 totals 14 residues. Germline V gene sequence: CDR1 SEHNR, CDR2 FQNEAQ (reference sequence). Deletions cut 4 bases from V and 5 bases from J, with 14 bases between. The CDR3 here is CASSSGFKRTEAFF. In DNA form, the CDR3 reads TGTGCCAGCAGCTCGGGATTCAAGAGGACTGAAGCTTTCTTT.

This clonotype turned up a few times. The chain joins TRBV5-4 to TRBJ1-5, with D unclear. Trimming shortened V by 4 bases and J by 5 bases, and 10 bases separated the two germline ends. Germline V CDR1 and CDR2: SGHNT, YYREEE (reference sequence). The CDR3 has 13 amino acids. The CDR3 sequence is CASSRGVDQPQHF. In DNA, the CDR3 is TGTGCCAGCAGCCGTGGAGTTGATCAGCCCCAGCATTTT.

The chain employs TRBV20-1 and TRBJ2-7; D gene ambiguous. The CDR3 totals 14 residues. Germline CDR1 DFQATT, CDR2 SNEGSKA (reference sequence). V was trimmed by 0 bases and J by 1 base, leaving 10 bases between them. The CDR3 sequence: CSARDGPASYEQYF. The DNA for the CDR3 is TGCAGTGCTAGAGATGGTCCGGCGTCCTACGAGCAGTACTTC.

This clonotype was seen many times. The chain couples TRBV20-1 to TRBJ2-4; TRBD1 or TRBD2 may be the D gene (6 bases each). The CDR3 covers 15 residues. Germline-derived CDR1 and CDR2 are DFQATT and SNEGSKA (reference sequence). The V end was cut by 3 bases, the J end by 1 base, with 13 bases between. CDR3 sequence reads: CSASRWGAAKNIQYF. CDR3 nucleotide sequence: TGCAGTGCTAGTAGGTGGGGGGCTGCCAAAAACATTCAGTACTTC.

This clonotype occurred a few times. This chain uses TRBV2 with TRBJ2-5; D unresolved. The V gene lost 6 bases and the J gene lost 1 base, with 18 bases spanning the gap. The length of the CDR3 is 16 residues. The V gene's germline CDR1 is SNHLY and CDR2 FYNNEI. The CDR3 loop is CASRTGRRSLQETQYF. In nucleotides, the CDR3 is TGTGCCAGCAGAACGGGCAGGCGAAGTCTCCAAGAGACCCAGTACTTC.

The rearrangement uses TRBV20-1 and TRBJ2-1, with 9 bases lining up with TRBD2. This CDR3 spans 15 amino acids. Per germline, CDR1 DFQATT and CDR2 SNEGSKA (reference sequence). V gave up 0 bases and J gave up 7 bases; unmatched junction bases: 7. CDR3 in amino acids: CSARDPARGGNEQFF. The CDR3 region has the DNA TGCAGTGCTAGAGATCCGGCGCGGGGGGGGAATGAGCAGTTCTTC.

This clonotype appeared many times. The rearrangement joins TRBV4-2 to TRBJ2-1; 12 positions agree with TRBD2. There are 16 residues in the CDR3. J was trimmed by 10 bases and V by 1 base; bases with no gene match: 8. The germline gives CDR1 LGHNA, CDR2 YNFKEQ. This CDR3 reads CASSQAGTSGWLEQFF. CDR3 coding DNA: TGTGCCAGCAGCCAAGCCGGGACTAGCGGGTGGTTGGAGCAGTTCTTC.